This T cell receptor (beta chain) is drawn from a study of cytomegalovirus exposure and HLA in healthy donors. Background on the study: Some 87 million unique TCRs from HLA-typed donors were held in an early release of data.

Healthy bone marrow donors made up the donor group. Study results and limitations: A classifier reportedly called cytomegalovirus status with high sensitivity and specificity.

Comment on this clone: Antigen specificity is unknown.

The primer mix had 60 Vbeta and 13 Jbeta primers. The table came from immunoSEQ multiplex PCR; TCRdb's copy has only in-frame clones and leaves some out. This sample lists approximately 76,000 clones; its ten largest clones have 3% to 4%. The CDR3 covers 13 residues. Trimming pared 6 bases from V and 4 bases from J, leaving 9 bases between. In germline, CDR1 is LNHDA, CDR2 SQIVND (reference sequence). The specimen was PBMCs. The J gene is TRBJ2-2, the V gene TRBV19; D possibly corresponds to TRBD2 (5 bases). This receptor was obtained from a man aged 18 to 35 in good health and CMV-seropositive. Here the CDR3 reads CASSRTFTGELFF. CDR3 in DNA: TGTGCCAGTAGCAGGACTTTCACCGGGGAGCTGTTTTTT.